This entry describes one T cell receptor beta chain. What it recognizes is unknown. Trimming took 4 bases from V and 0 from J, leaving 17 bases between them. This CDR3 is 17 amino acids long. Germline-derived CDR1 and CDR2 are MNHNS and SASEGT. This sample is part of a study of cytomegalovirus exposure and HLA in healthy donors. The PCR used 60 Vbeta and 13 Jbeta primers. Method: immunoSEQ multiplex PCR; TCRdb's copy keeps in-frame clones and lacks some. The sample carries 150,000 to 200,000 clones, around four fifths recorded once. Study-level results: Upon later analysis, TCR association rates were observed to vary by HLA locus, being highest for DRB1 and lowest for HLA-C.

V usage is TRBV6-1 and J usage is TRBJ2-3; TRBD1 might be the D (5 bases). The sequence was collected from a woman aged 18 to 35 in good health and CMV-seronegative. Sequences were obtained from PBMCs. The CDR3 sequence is CASSARWTRLSTDTQYF. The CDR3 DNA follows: TGTGCCAGCAGTGCACGGTGGACAAGACTCAGCACAGATACGCAGTATTTT.